These 24 T cell receptor beta chains share one sample of origin, sequenced in a study of control samples from healthy donors and cancer patients. Only in-frame clones appear in the TCRdb table, and some are missing; sequencing was by immunoSEQ multiplex PCR. Of about 140,000 clones listed, over 85% are singletons. Sample: blood. Receptors were obtained from a man aged 30-40 years in good health.

The rearrangement links TRBV28 to TRBJ2-1; D unclear. This CDR3 is built from 11 residues. Germline lookup yields CDR1 MDHEN and CDR2 SYDVKM. V lost 8 bases and J 8 bases, leaving 10 bases between the germline ends. This chain's CDR3 is CASEIWDEQFF. The CDR3 bases are TGTGCCAGCGAGATCTGGGATGAGCAGTTCTTC.

The chain is built from TRBV14 and TRBJ2-2; possibly TRBD1 for D (5 bases). The CDR3 has 16 amino acids. V lost 1 base and J lost 4, with 13 bases in between. Germline V gene data show CDR1 as SGHDN and CDR2 as FVKESK. CDR3 DNA sequence: TGTGCCAGCAGCCAAGTACTTTCAGGGTTCACCGGGGAGCTGTTTTTT. Amino acids: CASSQVLSGFTGELFF.

The CDR3 here is CASSDEAASTEAFF. In nucleotides, the CDR3 is TGTGCCAGCAGTGATGAGGCGGCATCCACTGAAGCTTTCTTT. The chain has TRBV2 and TRBJ1-1; D gene unclear. Germline values: CDR1 SNHLY, CDR2 FYNNEI. This CDR3 has 14 amino acids. The V end was cut by 3 bases, the J end by 4 bases, with 12 bases between.

The chain employs TRBV5-5 and TRBJ2-4; 7 bases are a match to TRBD1. The CDR3 covers 18 residues. Per germline, CDR1 SGHKS and CDR2 YYEKEE (reference sequence). V was clipped by 4 bases and J by 0 bases; unmatched bases: 13. CDR3 in DNA: TGTGCCAGCAGCCTCGGGACAGTACCACGACTAGCCAAAAACATTCAGTACTTC. Translation gives CASSLGTVPRLAKNIQYF. The full variable domain, its missing parts supplied by reference TRBV5-5 and TRBJ2-4, is DAGVTQSPTHLIKTRGQQVTLRCSPISGHKSVSWYQQVLGQGPQFIFQYYEKEERGRGNFPDRFSARQFPNYSSELNVNALLLGDSALYLCASSLGTVPRLAKNIQYFGAGTRLSVL.

DNA for the CDR3: TGCGCCAGCAGTCAATCCGAGGGGGTCACTAGCGGAGGGAAGTCCTACAATGAGCAGTTCTTC. Protein product: CASSQSEGVTSGGKSYNEQFF. This rearrangement joins TRBV23-1 to TRBJ2-1; TRBD2 matches at 8 bases. TRBV23-1 falls under the ORF class, with uncertain function. CDR3 length: 21 residues. The J segment lost 1 base and the V segment lost 0 bases, leaving 17 bases of the junction unmatched.

The chain has TRBV28 and TRBJ1-5, with unresolved D. The ends were cut back, 7 bases at V and 5 bases at J, with 15 bases in the middle. Germline V gene data show CDR1 as MDHEN and CDR2 as SYDVKM. CDR3 length equals 14 residues. This chain's CDR3 is CASILSGIHQPQHF. The CDR3 coding sequence is TGTGCCAGCATTTTGTCAGGTATTCATCAGCCCCAGCATTTT.

The table lists this clone with a count of one. The rearrangement links TRBV28 to TRBJ1-4; no clear D gene. The length of the CDR3 is 10 residues. Germline V gene lookup returns CDR1 MDHEN and CDR2 SYDVKM. The V end lost 8 bases, the J end lost 6 bases, and 4 bases lay between the germline ends. In DNA form, the CDR3 reads TGTGCCAGCTCGGATGAAAAACTGTTTTTT. It specifies CASSDEKLFF.

The rearrangement links TRBV11-2 to TRBJ1-1; 10 bases match TRBD1. The CDR3 totals 15 residues. Germline-derived CDR1 and CDR2 are SGHAT and FQNNGV. Trimming at V came to 2 bases and at J to 3 bases, leaving 3 bases not matched to a gene. CDR3 in DNA: TGTGCCAGCAGCTTACGGACAGGGGGGTACACTGAAGCTTTCTTT. This sequence encodes CASSLRTGGYTEAFF. The whole variable domain, remainder taken from reference TRBV11-2 and TRBJ1-1, is EAGVAQSPRYKIIEKRQSVAFWCNPISGHATLYWYQQILGQGPKLLIQFQNNGVVDDSQLPKDRFSAERLKGVDSTLKIQPAKLEDSAVYLCASSLRTGGYTEAFFGQGTRLTVV.

CDR3 residues: CASSLRGGRTDTQYF. The CDR3 DNA follows: TGTGCCAGCAGTTTGCGCGGGGGGCGGACAGATACGCAGTATTTT. The chain combines TRBV28 with TRBJ2-3, with 8 bases fitting TRBD2. Germline V gives CDR1 MDHEN, CDR2 SYDVKM. V dropped 3 bases and J dropped 3; count of bases not matched to a gene: 5. The CDR3 consists of 15 residues.

Concerning this clone itself: This specimen includes other DNA sequences encoding the same CDR3. The genes are TRBV28 and TRBJ2-5; D not resolved. Germline assignment: CDR1 MDHEN and CDR2 SYDVKM. V lost 5 bases to trimming and J lost 5 bases, with 3 bases between them. This CDR3 comprises 10 residues. This CDR3 reads CASSQETQYF. Written as DNA, the CDR3 is TGTGCCAGCAGTCAGGAGACCCAGTACTTC.

This sequence joins TRBV11-2 and TRBJ2-7; D not resolved. Germline V gene lookup returns CDR1 SGHAT and CDR2 FQNNGV. This CDR3 spans 11 amino acids. V shed 2 bases and J shed 7 bases, with 6 bases lying between them. The CDR3 DNA reads as TGTGCCAGCAGCTTATACTTGGAGCAGTACTTC. Translated, it gives CASSLYLEQYF.

The rearrangement joins TRBV5-1 to TRBJ2-1; 9 nucleotides agree with TRBD2. The germline V gene encodes CDR1 SGHRS and CDR2 YFSETQ. This CDR3 spans 15 amino acids. V lost 4 bases and J lost 5; bases outside the gene matches: 7. In nucleotides, the CDR3 is TGCGCCAGCAGCCTACGACTAGCGGAGGACAATGAGCAGTTCTTC. It specifies CASSLRLAEDNEQFF.

V usage is TRBV9 and J usage is TRBJ1-1; D not certain. The CDR3 has 13 residues. The germline V and J ends were trimmed by 4 bases and 1 base, with 8 bases remaining between them. CDR1 and CDR2 (germline): SGDLS, YYNGEE. The CDR3 reads CASSRDSNTEAFF. The CDR3 coding sequence is TGTGCCAGCAGCAGAGACTCGAACACTGAAGCTTTCTTT.

This chain uses TRBV3-1 (or the pseudogene TRBV3-2) with TRBJ1-1; D is uncertain. CDR3 length: 12 residues. The germline V gene has CDR1 LGHDT and CDR2 YNNKEL (reference sequence). V was shortened by 4 bases and J by 2 bases, with 5 bases between the two germline ends. The CDR3 region is CASSLHNTEAFF. CDR3 sequence (DNA): TGTGCCAGCAGCCTTCATAACACTGAAGCTTTCTTT.

This clone was counted a single time. The V gene is TRBV20-1, the J gene TRBJ2-1; no definite D call. Germline-derived CDR1 and CDR2 are DFQATT and SNEGSKA (reference sequence). The CDR3 is made up of 14 amino acids. Trimming pared 3 bases from V and 3 bases from J, leaving 12 bases between. CDR3 coding DNA: TGCAGTGCTAGTACAAGCCCCAGCTACAATGAGCAGTTCTTC. Encoded protein: CSASTSPSYNEQFF.

The table lists this clone with a count of one. A read error is likely, as this CDR3 ends without the conserved phenylalanine or tryptophan. The chain joins TRBV5-4 to TRBJ1-6; D unresolved. The CDR3 consists of 14 residues. The germline V and J ends were trimmed by 2 bases and 8 bases, with 11 bases remaining between them. The germline CDR1 and CDR2 sequences are SGHNT and YYREEE (reference sequence). This CDR3 is CASSFGVLDSPLHL. The DNA for the CDR3 is TGTGCCAGCAGCTTTGGGGTCTTGGATTCACCCCTCCACCTT.

The chain is built from TRBV28 and TRBJ2-7, with TRBD2 identical over 11 bases. V lost 0 bases and J lost 2; bases outside the gene matches: 0. The V gene's germline CDR1 is MDHEN and CDR2 SYDVKM. The CDR3 sequence is 15 residues long. In nucleotides, the CDR3 is TGTGCCAGCAGTTTATGGACTAGCGGGACCTACGAGCAGTACTTC. This codes for CASSLWTSGTYEQYF. The full variable domain, its missing parts supplied by reference TRBV28 and TRBJ2-7, is DVKVTQSSRYLVKRTGEKVFLECVQDMDHENMFWYRQDPGLGLRLIYFSYDVKMKEKGDIPEGYSVSREKKERFSLILESASTNQTSMYLCASSLWTSGTYEQYFGPGTRLTVT.

This clone was observed a handful of times. The chain has TRBV30 and TRBJ2-6; maybe TRBD1 (6 bases). Trimming pared 3 bases from V and 0 bases from J, leaving 12 bases between. CDR1 is GTSNPN and CDR2 is SVGIG in the germline V gene (reference sequence). The CDR3 contains 16 residues. The CDR3 region has the DNA TGTGCCTGGAGCACCACAGGGACCTCTGGGGCCAACGTCCTGACTTTC. Translated, it gives CAWSTTGTSGANVLTF.

The chain combines TRBV5-4 with TRBJ1-4; perhaps TRBD1 as D (6 bases). The CDR3 is made up of 15 amino acids. Germline-derived CDR1 and CDR2 are SGHNT and YYREEE (reference sequence). V gave up 4 bases and J gave up 5 bases, with 15 bases separating them. The CDR3 protein is CASSQARGRNEKLFF. CDR3 in DNA: TGTGCCAGCAGCCAAGCGAGGGGGAGGAATGAAAAACTGTTTTTT.

The J gene is TRBJ1-4, the V gene TRBV6-5; a weak D match, TRBD1 (6 bases). Trimming stripped 5 bases from V and 3 bases from J, with 10 bases between. CDR1 is MNHEY and CDR2 is SVGAGI in the germline V gene. The CDR3 sequence is 14 residues long. CDR3 sequence reads: CASSRGPANEKLFF. The CDR3 DNA reads as TGTGCCAGCAGTCGGGGGCCGGCTAATGAAAAACTGTTTTTT.

The chain recombines TRBV5-4 with TRBJ2-5; TRBD2 agrees at 10 bases. V lost 4 bases and J lost 5; bases outside the gene matches: 8. CDR3 size: 15 residues. CDR1 and CDR2 (germline): SGHNT, YYREEE (reference sequence). Here the CDR3 reads CASSASSGSSETQYF. CDR3 DNA: TGTGCCAGCAGCGCCTCTAGCGGGAGTTCGGAGACCCAGTACTTC.

The count of this clone is one. The rearrangement joins TRBV5-1 to TRBJ2-7; D is unclear. The CDR3 consists of 15 residues. Germline V gene sequence: CDR1 SGHRS, CDR2 YFSETQ. V gave up 0 bases and J gave up 5 bases, with 15 bases separating them. For the CDR3, the DNA is TGCGCCAGCAGCTTGGATGGGGTTTCGAAGGACGAGCAGTACTTC. It encodes CASSLDGVSKDEQYF.

The chain is built from TRBV28 and TRBJ1-5, with D possibly being TRBD1 (6 bases). Germline V gene lookup returns CDR1 MDHEN and CDR2 SYDVKM. This CDR3 contains 15 residues. V dropped 7 bases and J dropped 2 bases, with 15 bases sitting between them. The CDR3 nucleotides read TGTGCCAGCACAGACCGCGGACAGCGCAATCAGCCCCAGCATTTT. Amino acid sequence: CASTDRGQRNQPQHF.

The rearrangement links TRBV30 to TRBJ1-2; D gene unclear. This CDR3 has 11 residues. The germline gives CDR1 GTSNPN, CDR2 SVGIG (reference sequence). V lost 4 bases and J 2 bases, leaving 5 bases between the germline ends. The CDR3 nucleotides read TGTGCCTGGAAGATAAACTATGGCTACACCTTC. Translating it yields CAWKINYGYTF.